These T cell receptor beta chains were read from a single sample in a study of identical twins. MiXCR was run by TCRdb on the 5' RACE reads, yielding one entry per CDR3 protein. The sample records 400,000 to 650,000 distinct CDR3 sequences, under 25% being singletons. The sample was also linked to a second study, of T cells expressing NK-cell markers.

Sample: CD4+ T cells sorted from blood. The receptors originated from a young woman in good health. The CDR3 runs from the conserved cysteine through the conserved F or W. A D gene is named only where the DNA matches it firmly. Where a row states a size, it is once, few, many or the class of an expanded clone; other rows omit it.

d_call clone_size j_call v_call cdr3_length cdr3_nt cdr3_aa
. many TRBJ2-6 TRBV6-5 15 TGTGCCAGCAGTTACATGGATTCTGGGGCCAACGTCCTGACTTTC CASSYMDSGANVLTF
. many TRBJ1-2 TRBV5-5 15 TGTGCCAGCAGACCACTCTCCGGGGGCGCCTCTGGCTACACCTTC CASRPLSGGASGYTF
. . TRBJ2-3 TRBV3-1 14 TGTGCCAGCAGCCAAACTGGTGTGGAGCCGGTGCAGTATTTT CASSQTGVEPVQYF
TRBD1 few TRBJ2-7 TRBV18 15 TGTGCCAGCTCAGCCGGGACAGGGAGCTCCTACGAGCAGTACTTC CASSAGTGSSYEQYF
TRBD1 . TRBJ2-7 TRBV7-9 14 TGTGCCAGCAGACCTCGACAGGGTCCCTACGAGCAGTACTTC CASRPRQGPYEQYF
TRBD2 . TRBJ2-1 TRBV15 13 TGTGCCACCAGCGCGGGAGTTTTTAATGAGCAGTTCTTC CATSAGVFNEQFF
TRBD1 few TRBJ2-1 TRBV20-1 14 TGCAGTGCTAGGACAGGGAGCTCCTACAATGAGCAGTTCTTC CSARTGSSYNEQFF
. few TRBJ1-5 TRBV20-1 16 TGCAGTGCTAGACGTTATGGGGGCCAGAGCAATCAGCCCCAGCATTTT CSARRYGGQSNQPQHF
. . TRBJ2-7 TRBV7-8 14 TGTGCCAGCAGCAGACCCTCGGCGGGGAACGAGCAGTACTTC CASSRPSAGNEQYF
. . TRBJ2-7 TRBV7-8 12 TGTGCCAGCAGCTCTGTGGCCTACGAGCAGTACTTC CASSSVAYEQYF
. . TRBJ1-6 TRBV7-2 14 TGTGCCAGCAGCCGCAACGAGGGGCGTACCACCCTCCACTTT CASSRNEGRTTLHF
TRBD2 . TRBJ2-1 TRBV10-3 14 TGTGCCATCGGAAGGACTAGCGGGTACAATGAGCAGTTCTTC CAIGRTSGYNEQFF
TRBD2 many TRBJ2-3 TRBV20-1 17 TGCAGTGCTCAAGTGGGGACTAGTACGTCTCGCGCAGATACGCAGTATTTT CSAQVGTSTSRADTQYF
. few TRBJ1-6 TRBV4-2 19 TGTGCCAGCAGCCCCCACGGGTCACCTAGAGAAGCCTATAATTCACCCCTCCACTTT CASSPHGSPREAYNSPLHF